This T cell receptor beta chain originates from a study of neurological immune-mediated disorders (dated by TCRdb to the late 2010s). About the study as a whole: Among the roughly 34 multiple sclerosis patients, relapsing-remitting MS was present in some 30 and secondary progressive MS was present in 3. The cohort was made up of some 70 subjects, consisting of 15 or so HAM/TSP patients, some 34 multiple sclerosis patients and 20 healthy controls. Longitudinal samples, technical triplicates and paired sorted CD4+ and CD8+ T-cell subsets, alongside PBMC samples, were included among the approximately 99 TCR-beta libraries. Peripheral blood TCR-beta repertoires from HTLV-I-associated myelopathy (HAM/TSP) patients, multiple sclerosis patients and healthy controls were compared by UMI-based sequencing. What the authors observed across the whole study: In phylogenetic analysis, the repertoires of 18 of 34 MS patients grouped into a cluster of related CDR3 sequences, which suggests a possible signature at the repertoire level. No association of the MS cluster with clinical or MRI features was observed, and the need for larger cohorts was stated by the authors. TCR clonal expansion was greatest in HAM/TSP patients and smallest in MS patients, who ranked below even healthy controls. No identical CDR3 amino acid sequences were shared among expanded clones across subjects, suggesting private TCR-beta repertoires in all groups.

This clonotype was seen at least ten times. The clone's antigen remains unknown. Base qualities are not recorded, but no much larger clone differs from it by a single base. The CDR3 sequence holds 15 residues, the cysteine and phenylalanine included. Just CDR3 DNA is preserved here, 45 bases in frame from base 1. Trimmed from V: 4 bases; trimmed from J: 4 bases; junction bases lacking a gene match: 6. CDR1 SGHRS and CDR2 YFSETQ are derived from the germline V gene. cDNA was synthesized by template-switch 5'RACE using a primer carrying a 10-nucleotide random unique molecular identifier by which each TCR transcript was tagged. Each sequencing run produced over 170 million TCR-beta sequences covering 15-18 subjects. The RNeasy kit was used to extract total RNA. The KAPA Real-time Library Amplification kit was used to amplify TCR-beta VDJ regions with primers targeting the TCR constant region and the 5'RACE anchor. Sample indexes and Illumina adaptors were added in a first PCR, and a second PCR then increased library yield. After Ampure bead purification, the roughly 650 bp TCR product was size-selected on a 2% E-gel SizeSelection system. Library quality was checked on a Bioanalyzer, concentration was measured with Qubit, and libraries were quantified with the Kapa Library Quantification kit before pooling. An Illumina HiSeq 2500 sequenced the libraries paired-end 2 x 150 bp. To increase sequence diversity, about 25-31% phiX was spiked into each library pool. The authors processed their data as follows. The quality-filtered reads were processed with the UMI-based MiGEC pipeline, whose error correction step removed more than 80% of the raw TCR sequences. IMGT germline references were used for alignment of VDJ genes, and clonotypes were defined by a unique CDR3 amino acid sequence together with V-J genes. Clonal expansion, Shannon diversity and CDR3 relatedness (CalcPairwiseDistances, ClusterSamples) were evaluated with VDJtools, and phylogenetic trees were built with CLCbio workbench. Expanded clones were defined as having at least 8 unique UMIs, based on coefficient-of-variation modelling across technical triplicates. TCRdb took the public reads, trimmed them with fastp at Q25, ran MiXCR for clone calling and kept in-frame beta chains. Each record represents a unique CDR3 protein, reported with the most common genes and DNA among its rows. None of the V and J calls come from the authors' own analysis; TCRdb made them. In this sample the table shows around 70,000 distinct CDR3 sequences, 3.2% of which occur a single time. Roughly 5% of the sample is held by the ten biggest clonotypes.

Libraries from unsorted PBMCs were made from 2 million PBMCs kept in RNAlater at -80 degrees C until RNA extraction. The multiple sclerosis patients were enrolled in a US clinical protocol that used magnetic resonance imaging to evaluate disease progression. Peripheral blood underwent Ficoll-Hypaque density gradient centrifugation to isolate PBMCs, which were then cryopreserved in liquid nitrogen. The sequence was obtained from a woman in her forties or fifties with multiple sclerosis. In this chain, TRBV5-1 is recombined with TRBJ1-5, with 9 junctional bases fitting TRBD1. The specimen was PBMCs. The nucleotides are TGCGCCAGCAGCCCGGGTGACAGGGGGAATCAGCCCCAGCATTTT. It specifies CASSPGDRGNQPQHF. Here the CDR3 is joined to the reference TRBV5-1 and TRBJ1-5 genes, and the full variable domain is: KAGVTQTPRYLIKTRGQQVTLSCSPISGHRSVSWYQQTPGQGLQFLFEYFSETQRNKGNFPGRFSGRQFSNSRSEMNVSTLELGDSALYLCASSPGDRGNQPQHFGDGTRLSIL.